This T cell receptor beta chain was obtained from a study of T cell responses to AZD1222 COVID-19 vaccine. Remarks on this clone: The antigen is undetermined.

Losses at the gene ends were 3 bases for V and 5 bases for J; bases not matched to a gene: 8. Germline loops: CDR1 SGHRS, CDR2 YFSETQ. CDR3 length equals 15 residues. Sequencing was performed with immunoSEQ multiplex PCR; in TCRdb, only in-frame clones are kept and a portion is missing. The table has 100,000 to 120,000 clones, roughly 85% seen once. Study-level findings and limits: There were vaccine-associated CD4 TCRs across spike, dominant at 160-218 and 743-854. The study found Spike-specific TCR breadth and depth rose after two AZD1222 doses.

Sequencing used peripheral blood, obtained on day 0 of AZD1222 vaccination. The TCR comes from an adult in good health. This chain links TRBV5-1 with TRBJ2-7; 10 bases map to TRBD1. The CDR3 coding sequence is TGCGCCAGCAGCTCCTCCGGGACAGGGGTCCACGAGCAGTACTTC. Protein sequence: CASSSSGTGVHEQYF.